Each of the 18 T cell receptor beta chains below was sequenced from the same sample in a study of vaccination and CD4 T cells after COVID-19. Noted treatment: roughly ten-day PBMC culture with coronavirus spike peptide pools or control peptides (ViraFEST assay). Cultured CD4+ T cell DNA underwent sequencing with the Oncomine TCR Beta short-read assay. TCRdb processed the PCR reads anew with MiXCR; each CDR3 protein has one entry. The repertoire holds approximately 14,000 distinct CDR3 sequences, with over 25% as singletons. The antigens these receptors bind are not known. The material sequenced was cultured CD4+ T cells from blood. These receptors came from a human donor with COVID-19.

This clonotype was seen more than once but under ten times. The rearrangement uses TRBV20-1 and TRBJ2-7; 10 bases are shared with TRBD1. V lost 5 bases and J lost 5; bases outside the gene matches: 3. The CDR3 extends over 12 amino acids. Germline CDR1 and CDR2: DFQATT and SNEGSKA (reference sequence). The CDR3 loop is CSAWDRGNEQYF. CDR3 in DNA: TGCAGTGCTTGGGACAGGGGAAACGAGCAGTACTTC.

The rearrangement uses TRBV7-2 and TRBJ1-4, with D perhaps matching TRBD1 (6 bases). Germline CDR1 SGHTA, CDR2 FQGNSA. The CDR3 consists of 16 residues. V lost 6 bases and J 8 bases, leaving 22 bases between the germline ends. CDR3: CASSWGSRGAGEKLFF. The CDR3 coding sequence is TGTGCCAGCAGTTGGGGGTCCAGGGGCGCTGGCGAAAAACTGTTTTTT.

This clonotype came up a few times. The chain has TRBV6-1 and TRBJ1-6; D is ambiguous. Germline-derived CDR1 and CDR2 are MNHNS and SASEGT. The CDR3 is 14 amino acids. Trimming cost V 6 bases and J 5 bases, with 11 bases left between them. Here the CDR3 reads CASRNHQDNSPLHF. Here the CDR3 DNA reads TGTGCCAGCAGGAACCATCAGGATAATTCACCCCTCCACTTT.

The V and J genes are TRBV6-1 and TRBJ1-1; the D is unclear. Trimming took off 4 bases at V and 5 bases at J, with 14 bases between the two ends. Germline CDR1 is MNHNS and CDR2 is SASEGT. CDR3 size: 14 residues. The CDR3 bases are TGTGCCAGCAGTGCCCGCGGGGTGAGGACTGAAGCTTTCTTT. Amino acid sequence: CASSARGVRTEAFF.

The CDR3 region has the DNA TGTGCCAGCTCACCATATTCCAGGACGGATGACTATGGCTACACCTTC. It is translated as CASSPYSRTDDYGYTF. The chain has TRBV18 and TRBJ1-2; D gene unclear. V lost 2 bases, J lost 3 bases, and 16 bases lay in between. Germline-derived CDR1 and CDR2 are KGHSH and LQKENI. The CDR3 has 16 amino acids.

In its sample, this clonotype was seen a few times. V usage is TRBV6-1 and J usage is TRBJ2-1; the match to TRBD1 covers 9 bases. The length of the CDR3 is 13 residues. Germline lookup yields CDR1 MNHNS and CDR2 SASEGT. V shed 6 bases and J 7 bases; nucleotides not matched to a gene: 4. Written as DNA, the CDR3 is TGTGCCAGCAGCCGGGACAGGGCAAATGAGCAGTTCTTC. It is translated as CASSRDRANEQFF.

This clonotype is medium-sized by share. This chain uses TRBV30 with TRBJ1-1, with D unclear. V gave up 0 bases and J gave up 6 bases, with 11 bases separating them. The CDR3 spans 13 residues. Germline values: CDR1 GTSNPN, CDR2 SVGIG (reference sequence). The CDR3 is CAWSVQPGSEAFF. In nucleotides, the CDR3 is TGTGCCTGGAGTGTACAACCGGGGTCTGAAGCTTTCTTT.

This clonotype was counted a few times. The chain recombines TRBV4-2 with TRBJ2-7; 13 bases map to TRBD2. The CDR3 runs to 17 residues. Germline V gene lookup returns CDR1 LGHNA and CDR2 YNFKEQ. The V and J ends lost 2 bases and 6 bases, in that order; junction bases with no gene match: 10. The CDR3 nucleotides read TGTGCCAGCAGCCAATCTACTAGCGGGGGGGCCGTCCGCGAGCAGTACTTC. Its protein is CASSQSTSGGAVREQYF.

The chain links TRBV5-1 to TRBJ2-2; D unresolved. Germline lookup yields CDR1 SGHRS and CDR2 YFSETQ. This CDR3 has 15 amino acids. V was pared by 0 bases and J by 5 bases, with 11 bases between. The CDR3 loop reads CASSLEGGATGELFF. The CDR3 nucleotides are TGCGCCAGCAGCTTGGAAGGTGGCGCAACCGGGGAGCTGTTTTTT.

V usage is TRBV6-5 and J usage is TRBJ2-5; D is possibly TRBD1 (5 bases). CDR1 is MNHEY, CDR2 SVGAGI, per germline. Trimming removed 2 bases from V and 2 bases from J, with 12 bases in between. The CDR3 runs to 15 residues. CDR3: CASSYGGQGQETQYF. The DNA of the CDR3 is TGTGCCAGCAGTTACGGCGGCCAGGGTCAAGAGACCCAGTACTTC.

This chain links TRBV7-9 with TRBJ2-3; tentatively, D is TRBD1 (6 bases). The germline V and J ends were trimmed by 6 bases and 5 bases, with 18 bases remaining between them. The germline V gene encodes CDR1 SEHNR and CDR2 FQNEAQ (reference sequence). The CDR3 length is 15 residues. The CDR3 DNA is TGTGCCAGCAGTCAGGGGACCCTGGTGGTAGATACGCAGTATTTT. Translation gives CASSQGTLVVDTQYF.

This clonotype was seen more than once but under ten times. CDR3 in DNA: TGTGCCAGCAGCTTAGGGTCAGACTACAATGAGCAGTTCTTC. Protein product: CASSLGSDYNEQFF. The chain is built from TRBV11-3 and TRBJ2-1; no clear D. Germline V gene sequence: CDR1 SGHNT, CDR2 YENEEA. Trimming took off 1 base at V and 3 bases at J, with 7 bases between the two ends. The CDR3 is made up of 14 amino acids.

The sample holds a few counts of this clonotype. V and J are TRBV6-2 or TRBV6-3 and TRBJ2-7; D perhaps matches TRBD2 (5 bases). This CDR3 is 12 amino acids long. Germline V gives CDR1 MNHEY, CDR2 SVGEGT. The ends were cut back, 5 bases at V and 6 bases at J, with 11 bases in the middle. In DNA, the CDR3 is TGTGCCAGCAGTCCAACCGCGGGCGAGCAGTACTTC. Encoded protein: CASSPTAGEQYF.

This clonotype was counted between two and nine times. The chain couples TRBV20-1 to TRBJ2-2; 9 nucleotides line up with TRBD2. This CDR3 is 17 amino acids long. V was pared by 0 bases and J by 5 bases, with 10 bases of the junction left unmatched. CDR1 is DFQATT and CDR2 is SNEGSKA in the germline V gene (reference sequence). Written as DNA, the CDR3 is TGCAGTGCTAGAGATTGGGATAGCGGGGGTCGAACCGGGGAGCTGTTTTTT. Encoded protein: CSARDWDSGGRTGELFF.

CDR3 sequence reads: CASSLVSGGSYEQYF. The CDR3, as DNA: TGTGCCAGCAGCTTAGTTAGCGGGGGTTCCTACGAGCAGTACTTC. The genes are TRBV11-3 and TRBJ2-7, with TRBD2 matching 9 bases. The germline CDR1 and CDR2 sequences are SGHNT and YENEEA. V dropped 1 base and J dropped 1; count of bases not matched to a gene: 2. This CDR3 is 15 amino acids long. The complete variable domain, with remaining parts taken from reference TRBV11-3 and TRBJ2-7, reads EAGVVQSPRYKIIEKKQPVAFWCNPISGHNTLYWYLQNLGQGPELLIRYENEEAVDDSQLPKDRFSAERLKGVDSTLKIQPAELGDSAVYLCASSLVSGGSYEQYFGPGTRLTVT.

This clonotype was seen more than once but under ten times. J is TRBJ1-1 and V is TRBV6-1, with D hard to call. The CDR3 runs to 12 residues. V was trimmed by 5 bases and J by 2 bases, leaving 6 bases between them. Germline V gives CDR1 MNHNS, CDR2 SASEGT. The CDR3: CASSRLNTEAFF. CDR3 sequence (DNA): TGTGCCAGCAGTCGATTAAACACTGAAGCTTTCTTT.

This clonotype turned up a few times. The rearrangement joins TRBV19 to TRBJ1-5; D gene ambiguous. Looked up from germline, CDR1 is LNHDA and CDR2 is SQIVND (reference sequence). The CDR3 spans 13 residues. V lost 3 bases and J lost 2, with 5 bases in between. The CDR3 loop reads CASSIMRNQPQHF. CDR3 coding DNA: TGTGCCAGTAGTATCATGCGCAATCAGCCCCAGCATTTT.

The V gene is TRBV6-1, the J gene TRBJ1-1; unclear D gene. V was trimmed by 5 bases and J by 7 bases, leaving 20 bases between them. This CDR3 spans 15 amino acids. The germline V gene has CDR1 MNHNS and CDR2 SASEGT. CDR3 sequence reads: CASSRNGDPSSEAFF. In DNA, the CDR3 is TGTGCCAGCAGTCGAAACGGGGATCCTAGCAGTGAAGCTTTCTTT.